This T cell receptor (beta chain) was profiled in a study of early T cells in non-severe SARS-CoV-2 infection. TCRdb re-derived calls from the 5' RACE reads in MiXCR, one entry per CDR3 protein. In the table there are under 90,000 distinct CDR3 sequences, 13% to 15% of which are singletons. This receptor was obtained from an adult who was a healthcare worker with PCR-confirmed SARS-CoV-2 infection or an uninfected control (not recorded which). The sample consisted of whole blood.

CDR3 coding DNA: TGCGCCAGCAGCTTGGGAGCAGGGGGCCGTTCACCCCTCCACTTT. Its translation is CASSLGAGGRSPLHF. V is TRBV5-1 and J is TRBJ1-6; 8 nucleotides match TRBD1. In germline, CDR1 is SGHRS, CDR2 YFSETQ. The CDR3 sequence is 15 residues long. V dropped 0 bases and J dropped 9; count of bases not matched to a gene: 5.